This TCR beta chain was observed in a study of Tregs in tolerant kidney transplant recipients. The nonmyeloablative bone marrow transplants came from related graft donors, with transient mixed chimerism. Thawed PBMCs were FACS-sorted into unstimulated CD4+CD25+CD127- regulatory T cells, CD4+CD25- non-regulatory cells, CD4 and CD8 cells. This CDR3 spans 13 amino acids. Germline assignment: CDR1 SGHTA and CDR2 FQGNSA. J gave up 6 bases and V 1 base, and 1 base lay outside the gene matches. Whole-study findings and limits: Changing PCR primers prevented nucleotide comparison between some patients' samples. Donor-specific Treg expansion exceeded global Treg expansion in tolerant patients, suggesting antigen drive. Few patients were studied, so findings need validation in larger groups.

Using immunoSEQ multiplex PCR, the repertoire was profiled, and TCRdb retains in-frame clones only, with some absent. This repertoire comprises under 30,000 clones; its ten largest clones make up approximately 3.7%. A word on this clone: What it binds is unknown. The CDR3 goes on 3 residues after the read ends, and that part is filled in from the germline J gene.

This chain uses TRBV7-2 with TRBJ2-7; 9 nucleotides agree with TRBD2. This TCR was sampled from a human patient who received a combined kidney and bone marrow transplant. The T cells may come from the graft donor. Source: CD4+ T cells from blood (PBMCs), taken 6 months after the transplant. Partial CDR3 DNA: TGTGCCAGCAGCTTAGAAGCGGGGGGCGAG. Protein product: CASSLEAGGE. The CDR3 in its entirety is CASSLEAGGEQYF.